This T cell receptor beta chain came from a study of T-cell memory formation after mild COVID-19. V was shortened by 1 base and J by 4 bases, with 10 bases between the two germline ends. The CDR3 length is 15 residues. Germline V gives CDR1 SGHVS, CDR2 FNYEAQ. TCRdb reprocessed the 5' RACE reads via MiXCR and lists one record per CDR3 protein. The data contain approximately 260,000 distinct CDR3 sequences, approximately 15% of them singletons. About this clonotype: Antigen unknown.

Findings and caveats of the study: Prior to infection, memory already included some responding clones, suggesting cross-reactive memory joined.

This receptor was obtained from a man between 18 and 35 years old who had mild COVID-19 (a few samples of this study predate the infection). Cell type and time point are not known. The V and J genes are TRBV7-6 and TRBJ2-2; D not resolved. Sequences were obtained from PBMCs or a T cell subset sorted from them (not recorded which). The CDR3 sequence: CASSLDPVPTGELFF. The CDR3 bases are TGTGCCAGCAGCTTAGATCCAGTACCCACCGGGGAGCTGTTTTTT.